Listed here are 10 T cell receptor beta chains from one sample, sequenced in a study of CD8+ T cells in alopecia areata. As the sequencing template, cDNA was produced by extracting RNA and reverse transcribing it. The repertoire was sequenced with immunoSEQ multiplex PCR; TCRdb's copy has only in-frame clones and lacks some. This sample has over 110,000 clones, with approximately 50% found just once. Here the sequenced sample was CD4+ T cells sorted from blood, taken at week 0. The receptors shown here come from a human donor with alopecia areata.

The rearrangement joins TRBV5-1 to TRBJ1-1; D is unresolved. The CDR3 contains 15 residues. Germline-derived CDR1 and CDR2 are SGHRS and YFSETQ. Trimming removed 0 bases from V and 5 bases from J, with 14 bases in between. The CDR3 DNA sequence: TGCGCCAGCAGCTTGGATGGACGGCCTCCTACTGAAGCTTTCTTT. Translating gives CASSLDGRPPTEAFF.

CDR3 residues: CAISDASGGETQYF. The CDR3 region has the DNA TGTGCCATCAGTGATGCTAGCGGGGGGGAGACCCAGTACTTC. This chain links TRBV10-3 with TRBJ2-5; 11 bases map to TRBD2. The ends lost 3 bases at V and 5 bases at J; junction bases unmatched: 2. Germline V gene lookup returns CDR1 ENHRY and CDR2 SYGVKD. The CDR3 is 14 amino acids.

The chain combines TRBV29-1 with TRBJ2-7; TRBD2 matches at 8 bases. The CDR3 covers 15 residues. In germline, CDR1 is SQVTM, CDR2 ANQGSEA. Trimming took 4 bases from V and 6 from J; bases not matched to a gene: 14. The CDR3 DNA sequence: TGCAGCGTTGTGGGGCTAGCGGGCACGACGGGCGAGCAGTACTTC. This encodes CSVVGLAGTTGEQYF.

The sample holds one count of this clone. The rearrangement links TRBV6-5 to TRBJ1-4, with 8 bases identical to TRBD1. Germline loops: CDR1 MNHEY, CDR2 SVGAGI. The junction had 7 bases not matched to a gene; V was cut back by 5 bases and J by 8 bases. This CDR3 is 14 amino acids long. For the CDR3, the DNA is TGTGCCAGCAGTCGGACAGGGTTCGACGAAAAACTGTTTTTT. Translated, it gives CASSRTGFDEKLFF.

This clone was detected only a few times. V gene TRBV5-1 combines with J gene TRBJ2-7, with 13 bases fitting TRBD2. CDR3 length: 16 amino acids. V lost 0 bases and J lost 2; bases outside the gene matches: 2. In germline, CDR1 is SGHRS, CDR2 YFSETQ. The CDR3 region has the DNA TGCGCCAGCAGCTTGGGACTAGCGGGAGGAACCTACGAGCAGTACTTC. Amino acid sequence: CASSLGLAGGTYEQYF.

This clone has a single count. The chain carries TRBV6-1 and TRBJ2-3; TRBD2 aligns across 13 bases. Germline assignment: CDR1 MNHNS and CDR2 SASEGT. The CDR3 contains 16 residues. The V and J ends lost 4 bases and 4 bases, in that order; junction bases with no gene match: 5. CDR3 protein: CASSATSGRLADTQYF. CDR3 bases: TGTGCCAGCAGTGCGACTAGCGGGAGGCTCGCAGATACGCAGTATTTT.

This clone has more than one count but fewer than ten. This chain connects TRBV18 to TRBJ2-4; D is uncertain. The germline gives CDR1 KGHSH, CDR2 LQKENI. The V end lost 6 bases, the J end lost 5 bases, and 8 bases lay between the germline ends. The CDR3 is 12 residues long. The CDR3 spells CASSSDENIQYF. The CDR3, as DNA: TGTGCCAGCTCCTCGGACGAAAACATTCAGTACTTC.

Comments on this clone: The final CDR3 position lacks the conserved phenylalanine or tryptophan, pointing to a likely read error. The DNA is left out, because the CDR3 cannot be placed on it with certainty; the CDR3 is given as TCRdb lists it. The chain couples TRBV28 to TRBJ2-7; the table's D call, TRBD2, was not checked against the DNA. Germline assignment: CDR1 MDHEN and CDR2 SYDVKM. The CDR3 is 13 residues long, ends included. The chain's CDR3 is CASSRGREPGLWY.

The CDR3 loop is CASSGSTQYF. The DNA for the CDR3 is TGTGCCAGCAGTGGGAGTACGCAGTATTTT. The chain recombines TRBV2 with TRBJ2-3; D not certain. V lost 4 bases to trimming and J lost 8 bases, with 4 bases between them. This CDR3 comprises 10 residues. CDR1 and CDR2 from the germline V gene are SNHLY and FYNNEI.

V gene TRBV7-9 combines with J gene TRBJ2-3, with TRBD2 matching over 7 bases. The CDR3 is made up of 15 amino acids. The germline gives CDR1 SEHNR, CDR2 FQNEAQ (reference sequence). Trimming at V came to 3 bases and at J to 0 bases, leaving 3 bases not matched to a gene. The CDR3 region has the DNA TGTGCCAGCAGCTTTCCGGGAGGCAGCACAGATACGCAGTATTTT. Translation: CASSFPGGSTDTQYF.